What follows are 23 T cell receptor beta chains derived from one specimen sequenced in a study of cytomegalovirus exposure and HLA in healthy donors. In the PCR, 60 Vbeta and 13 Jbeta primers were used. Produced via immunoSEQ multiplex PCR; TCRdb's table is partial and in-frame only. The sample has around 190,000 clones, 80% seen once. Sequenced: PBMCs. The receptor set was obtained from a woman aged 40 to 55 in good health and CMV-seronegative.

DNA of the CDR3: TGTGCCTCGCGGGGTAGCACAGATACGCAGTATTTT. This translates into CASRGSTDTQYF. The chain is built from TRBV19 and TRBJ2-3, with a possible D match to TRBD2 (6 bases). The V and J ends lost 11 bases and 0 bases respectively, with 9 bases between them. The CDR3 loop spans 12 amino acids. Germline loops: CDR1 LNHDA, CDR2 SQIVND (reference sequence).

The chain recombines TRBV11-3 with TRBJ1-2; 8 nucleotides match TRBD1. With 0 bases clipped from V and 9 bases from J, the junction kept 9 bases outside the gene matches. The CDR3 runs 15 residues. Germline CDR1 reads SGHNT; CDR2 reads YENEEA. The CDR3 DNA is TGTGCCAGCAGCTTAGATCCCGTCAGGGGGCGAAGCTACACCTTC. This gives the protein CASSLDPVRGRSYTF.

Here the CDR3 reads CASSLGGRAYNEQFF. Here the CDR3 DNA reads TGCGCCAGCAGCTTGGGGGGGAGGGCCTACAATGAGCAGTTCTTC. This rearrangement joins TRBV5-1 to TRBJ2-1, with TRBD2 matching over 7 bases. Germline-derived CDR1 and CDR2 are SGHRS and YFSETQ. The CDR3 loop spans 15 amino acids. J was trimmed by 2 bases and V by 0 bases; bases with no gene match: 2.

This clone was seen a single time. The rearrangement joins TRBV27 to TRBJ2-2; 7 bases align to TRBD2. The CDR3 totals 17 residues. Germline CDR1 is MNHEY and CDR2 is SMNVEV (reference sequence). V shed 5 bases, J shed 6 bases, and the junction held 15 bases outside the gene matches. In DNA, the CDR3 is TGTGCCAGCAGTGTCTACCCGGGCCCAGCGGGACCCGGGGAGCTGTTTTTT. It yields the protein CASSVYPGPAGPGELFF.

This clone was seen just once. The rearrangement uses TRBV4-2 and TRBJ2-3; TRBD2 is a possible D gene (6 bases). Deletions cut 0 bases from V and 0 bases from J, with 16 bases between. Germline lookup yields CDR1 LGHNA and CDR2 YNFKEQ. This CDR3 is 18 amino acids long. The CDR3 coding sequence is TGTGCCAGCAGCCAAGACATTAGCGGTTTCCGCAGCACAGATACGCAGTATTTT. It is translated as CASSQDISGFRSTDTQYF.

The V gene is TRBV6-1, the J gene TRBJ1-1, with D unclear. The V end was cut by 1 base, the J end by 5 bases, with 11 bases between. There are 14 residues in the CDR3. Germline assignment: CDR1 MNHNS and CDR2 SASEGT. The CDR3 DNA reads TGTGCCAGCAGTGAAGTTTATTCCGGGACTGAAGCTTTCTTT. Translation gives CASSEVYSGTEAFF.

The table lists this clone with a count of one. V gene TRBV18 combines with J gene TRBJ1-2; D is uncertain. The ends were cut back, 3 bases at V and 1 base at J, with 9 bases in the middle. CDR1 KGHSH and CDR2 LQKENI come from the germline V gene. This CDR3 region has 14 residues. For the CDR3, the DNA is TGTGCCAGCTCACCCGACACCTATAACTATGGCTACACCTTC. Its translation: CASSPDTYNYGYTF.

The rearrangement joins TRBV27 to TRBJ1-5, with D possibly TRBD1 on 5 matching bases. In germline, CDR1 is MNHEY, CDR2 SMNVEV (reference sequence). Trimming shortened V by 8 bases and J by 0 bases, and 14 bases separated the two germline ends. The CDR3 is made up of 15 amino acids. The CDR3 sequence is CASGRGAFSNQPQHF. The CDR3 DNA reads as TGTGCCAGCGGTCGTGGGGCTTTTAGCAATCAGCCCCAGCATTTT.

This clone came up once. The rearrangement links TRBV5-4 to TRBJ2-4; D might be TRBD2 (6 bases). V shed 0 bases and J shed 8 bases, with 12 bases lying between them. The V gene's germline CDR1 is SGHNT and CDR2 YYREEE (reference sequence). The CDR3 totals 14 residues. In DNA form, the CDR3 reads TGTGCCAGCAGCTTGGGGCTAGCGAGGGACATTCAGTACTTC. Translation: CASSLGLARDIQYF.

The V and J genes are TRBV11-2 and TRBJ2-1; 11 bases are a match to TRBD2. From germline, CDR1 is SGHAT and CDR2 FQNNGV. J was trimmed by 4 bases and V by 8 bases; bases with no gene match: 4. CDR3 length: 14 residues. CDR3 sequence (DNA): TGTGCCAGCGCTACTAGCGGGAGTTACAATGAGCAGTTCTTC. Residues: CASATSGSYNEQFF.

This clone was seen just once. This chain uses TRBV7-2 with TRBJ1-5; D uncertain. In germline, CDR1 is SGHTA, CDR2 FQGNSA. This CDR3 is built from 13 residues. Trimming stripped 5 bases from V and 6 bases from J, with 11 bases between. CDR3 sequence reads: CASSPVRSQPQHF. Here the CDR3 DNA reads TGTGCCAGCAGCCCCGTGCGAAGTCAGCCCCAGCATTTT.

The chain joins TRBV25-1 to TRBJ2-2; D is unclear. Per the germline V gene, CDR1 is MGHDK and CDR2 is SYGVNS. V was shortened by 3 bases and J by 2 bases, with 4 bases between the two germline ends. This CDR3 region has 13 residues. The CDR3 is CASSDSNTGELFF. CDR3 sequence (DNA): TGTGCCAGCAGTGACTCTAACACCGGGGAGCTGTTTTTT.

The V call is TRBV5-1, the J call TRBJ2-5; 8 bases match TRBD2. V lost 2 bases and J lost 4; bases outside the gene matches: 7. This CDR3 spans 15 amino acids. Germline V lookup: CDR1 SGHRS, CDR2 YFSETQ. CDR3 in amino acids: CASSFSRLAGETQYF. Written as DNA, the CDR3 is TGCGCCAGCAGCTTCAGTCGCCTAGCGGGAGAGACCCAGTACTTC.

The V and J genes are TRBV5-1 and TRBJ1-1; a weak D match, TRBD1 (5 bases). V was shortened by 4 bases and J by 1 base, with 14 bases between the two germline ends. The CDR3 contains 15 residues. Germline V gene lookup returns CDR1 SGHRS and CDR2 YFSETQ. The CDR3 DNA reads as TGCGCCAGCAGCCCGACGGGGGAGTCGAACACTGAAGCTTTCTTT. It translates to CASSPTGESNTEAFF.

The J gene is TRBJ1-2, the V gene TRBV5-1; 8 bases fit TRBD1. Germline lookup yields CDR1 SGHRS and CDR2 YFSETQ. J was trimmed by 4 bases and V by 0 bases; bases with no gene match: 8. The CDR3 totals 16 residues. The CDR3 DNA sequence: TGCGCCAGCAGCTTGGACGGGACAGGTTTTTCCTATGGCTACACCTTC. This gives the protein CASSLDGTGFSYGYTF.

This clone has a single count. This rearrangement joins TRBV27 to TRBJ2-1; D not certain. This CDR3 has 14 amino acids. Germline lookup yields CDR1 MNHEY and CDR2 SMNVEV (reference sequence). V lost 1 base and J lost 3, with 7 bases in between. Here the CDR3 reads CASSLYPSYNEQFF. In DNA form, the CDR3 reads TGTGCCAGCAGTTTATACCCTAGCTACAATGAGCAGTTCTTC.

The gene calls are TRBV18 and TRBJ2-7; no clear D gene. CDR1 and CDR2 (germline): KGHSH, LQKENI. The CDR3 loop spans 16 amino acids. Trimming removed 0 bases at V and 0 bases at J, with 12 bases between. The CDR3 spells CASSPPQRALSYEQYF. CDR3 nucleotides: TGTGCCAGCTCACCACCTCAAAGAGCCCTCTCCTACGAGCAGTACTTC.

The chain couples TRBV7-3 to TRBJ2-1; D is unresolved. The CDR3 covers 13 residues. Germline V lookup: CDR1 SGHTA, CDR2 FQGTGA. V was shortened by 3 bases and J by 4 bases, with 7 bases between the two germline ends. CDR3 residues: CASSLREYNEQFF. The CDR3 DNA reads as TGTGCCAGCAGCTTGCGAGAATACAATGAGCAGTTCTTC.

Remarks on this clone: Here the CDR3 omits its conserved ending phenylalanine or tryptophan, so a read error is the likely source. This sequence joins TRBV4-2 and TRBJ1-2, with TRBD1 as a possible D gene (6 bases). V dropped 3 bases and J dropped 5 bases, with 13 bases sitting between them. The length of the CDR3 is 14 residues. Germline-derived CDR1 and CDR2 are LGHNA and YNFKEQ. The CDR3 DNA reads as TGTGCCAGCAGCCAGGCACAACAGGGTTATGGCTACACCCTC. Translating gives CASSQAQQGYGYTL.

The V call is TRBV5-6, the J call TRBJ2-7; 10 bases agree with TRBD1. With 4 bases clipped from V and 0 bases from J, the junction kept 4 bases outside the gene matches. Germline values: CDR1 SGHDT, CDR2 YYEEEE. This CDR3 contains 15 residues. The CDR3, as DNA: TGTGCCAGCAGCAAGACAGGGGGCGGCTCCTACGAGCAGTACGTC. It encodes CASSKTGGGSYEQYV.

This chain joins TRBV6-1 and TRBJ2-7, with a possible D match to TRBD2 (5 bases). Germline V CDR1 and CDR2: MNHNS, SASEGT. Trimming cost V 3 bases and J 6 bases, with 18 bases left between them. This CDR3 has 15 residues. The DNA for the CDR3 is TGTGCCAGCAGTGAGCAACACCAACTAGTTTCCGAGCAGTACGTC. It translates to CASSEQHQLVSEQYV.

CDR3 nucleotide sequence: TGTGCCAGCAGCCGCCGACAGGGTCGTGGGGGGGAGCTGTTTTTT. Translating it yields CASSRRQGRGGELFF. The chain couples TRBV7-6 to TRBJ2-2; 7 bases are shared with TRBD1. CDR3 size: 15 residues. From germline, CDR1 is SGHVS and CDR2 FNYEAQ. V shed 5 bases and J 8 bases; nucleotides not matched to a gene: 11.

As concerns this clone: Other DNA sequences in this sample translate to the same CDR3. This chain connects TRBV7-2 to TRBJ2-3; D is ambiguous. CDR3 length equals 13 residues. Germline assignment: CDR1 SGHTA and CDR2 FQGNSA. The V gene lost 4 bases and the J gene lost 0 bases, with 5 bases spanning the gap. The CDR3 spells CASSSPSTDTQYF. The CDR3 nucleotides read TGTGCCAGCAGCTCCCCTAGCACAGATACGCAGTATTTT.